The 17 T cell receptor beta chains below come from one sample, sequenced in a study of T-cell reconstitution after alpha-beta-depleted transplantation in children. Study-wide points: When one year had passed after transplant, most T-cell counts and diversity came from newly produced T cells.

Unique molecular identifiers were incorporated during preparation of the TCRbeta library. MiXCR, run by TCRdb on the PCR reads, gives a single entry per CDR3 protein. The sample lists approximately 300,000 distinct CDR3 sequences; 7.5% to 9% were seen once. These receptors lack a known antigen. The material was peripheral blood, obtained 360 days after TCRalphabeta/CD19-depleted stem cell transplant. These receptors were collected from a female patient aged 2-10 years who had a stem cell transplant for Fanconi anemia, so the T cells may come from the graft donor.

The chain's CDR3 is CASSVGQLNQPQHF. The CDR3, as DNA: TGTGCCAGCAGCGTAGGTCAGCTCAATCAGCCCCAGCATTTT. The rearrangement uses TRBV9 and TRBJ1-5; unclear D gene. The V and J ends lost 0 bases and 3 bases respectively, with 7 bases between them. CDR1 is SGDLS, CDR2 YYNGEE, per germline. The CDR3 length is 14 residues.

This chain joins TRBV6-5 and TRBJ2-2; D not resolved. Trimming removed 5 bases at V and 6 bases at J, with 7 bases between. Germline V CDR1 and CDR2: MNHEY, SVGAGI. This CDR3 is 12 amino acids long. The CDR3 here is CASSRVPGELFF. DNA for the CDR3: TGTGCCAGCAGTAGGGTCCCCGGGGAGCTGTTTTTT.

This clonotype has ten or more counts. This sequence joins TRBV24-1 and TRBJ2-1; TRBD2 aligns across 12 bases. CDR1 KGHDR and CDR2 SFDVKD come from the germline V gene. This CDR3 contains 21 residues. The V segment lost 4 bases and the J segment 0 bases; nucleotides outside the gene matches: 15. CDR3 sequence: CATSDPSGRAPVRSSYNEQFF. In DNA form, the CDR3 reads TGTGCCACCAGTGACCCTAGCGGGAGGGCCCCCGTTAGAAGCTCCTACAATGAGCAGTTCTTC.

The rearrangement joins TRBV9 to TRBJ2-7; D is undetermined. V was trimmed by 0 bases and J by 0 bases, leaving 7 bases between them. CDR3 length: 14 residues. Germline assignment: CDR1 SGDLS and CDR2 YYNGEE. The CDR3 DNA reads as TGTGCCAGCAGCGTAGGGGCCCTCTCCTACGAGCAGTACGTC. It yields the protein CASSVGALSYEQYV.

This clonotype was detected ten times or more. The CDR3 sequence is CASSAYLGRVETQYF. CDR3 DNA sequence: TGCGCCAGCAGCGCTTACTTGGGGCGAGTGGAGACCCAGTACTTC. The V and J genes are TRBV4-3 and TRBJ2-5; D perhaps matches TRBD1 (5 bases). The CDR3 loop spans 15 amino acids. The germline gives CDR1 LGHNA, CDR2 YSLEER. V gave up 5 bases and J gave up 5 bases, with 18 bases separating them.

The chain links TRBV5-5 to TRBJ1-3; 7 nucleotides align to TRBD1. Germline V CDR1 and CDR2: SGHKS, YYEKEE (reference sequence). The V segment lost 3 bases and the J segment 3 bases; nucleotides outside the gene matches: 6. This CDR3 is built from 15 residues. The CDR3 DNA reads as TGTGCCAGCAGCTCCTTACAGGGGCTTGGAAACACCATATATTTT. Translating it yields CASSSLQGLGNTIYF. Together with reference TRBV5-5 and TRBJ1-3, the CDR3 gives the full variable domain: DAGVTQSPTHLIKTRGQQVTLRCSPISGHKSVSWYQQVLGQGPQFIFQYYEKEERGRGNFPDRFSARQFPNYSSELNVNALLLGDSALYLCASSSLQGLGNTIYFGEGSWLTVV.

This clonotype was recorded many times. The chain has TRBV7-2 and TRBJ1-6; D unclear. This CDR3 spans 12 amino acids. V was cut by 2 bases and J by 9 bases, with 5 bases left in between. Germline V CDR1 and CDR2: SGHTA, FQGNSA. DNA of the CDR3: TGTGCCAGCAGCTTATCTGGTTCACCCCTCCACTTT. Translated: CASSLSGSPLHF.

This clonotype was recorded many times. The genes are TRBV27 and TRBJ2-3; 8 nucleotides align to TRBD2. The germline V gene encodes CDR1 MNHEY and CDR2 SMNVEV (reference sequence). The CDR3 runs 17 residues. After removal of 5 bases from V and 1 base from J, the junction contained 11 bases not matched to a gene. The CDR3 protein is CASSPRILAGRTDTQYF. CDR3 DNA: TGTGCCAGCAGTCCCCGAATTTTAGCGGGGCGCACAGATACGCAGTATTTT.

This clonotype was seen at least ten times. Here the CDR3 DNA reads TGTGCCAGCAGCTTCGGGACAGCAAACAATGAGCAGTTCTTC. Translating it yields CASSFGTANNEQFF. The chain carries TRBV7-2 and TRBJ2-1; 7 bases match TRBD1. Germline V gives CDR1 SGHTA, CDR2 FQGNSA. V dropped 3 bases and J dropped 5; count of bases not matched to a gene: 4. The length of the CDR3 is 14 residues.

The sample holds a few counts of this clonotype. The genes are TRBV4-1 and TRBJ2-1, with D perhaps TRBD2 (7 bases). V shed 2 bases and J shed 3 bases, with 11 bases lying between them. Germline CDR1 MGHRA, CDR2 YSYEKL. This CDR3 region has 15 residues. The CDR3 sequence: CASSQKGGNYNEQFF. For the CDR3, the DNA is TGCGCCAGCAGCCAAAAGGGGGGGAACTACAATGAGCAGTTCTTC.

This clonotype was seen a few times. One base away lies a much larger clone, so this may be a sequencing read error. V usage is TRBV7-2 and J usage is TRBJ2-3; D remains unclear. The CDR3 runs 13 residues. Germline CDR1 and CDR2: SGHTA and FQGNSA. Trimming cost V 2 bases and J 6 bases, with 9 bases left between them. CDR3 region: CASSLHALDTQYF. In nucleotides, the CDR3 is TGTGCCAGCAGCTTACACGCTCTCGATACGCAGTATTTT.

This clonotype has at least ten counts. The chain employs TRBV28 and TRBJ2-7, with a possible D match to TRBD1 (6 bases). The CDR3 is made up of 15 amino acids. Deletions cut 4 bases from V and 0 bases from J, with 13 bases between. CDR1 and CDR2 from the germline V gene are MDHEN and SYDVKM. This CDR3 is CASSSQGTSSYEQYV. CDR3 DNA sequence: TGTGCCAGCAGTTCCCAGGGGACGAGCTCCTACGAGCAGTACGTC.

In its sample, this clonotype was seen many times. The chain uses TRBV6-2 or TRBV6-3 and TRBJ2-7; no firm D call. The germline V gene encodes CDR1 MNHEY and CDR2 SVGEGT. Trimming took off 4 bases at V and 2 bases at J, with 9 bases between the two ends. This CDR3 comprises 13 residues. CDR3 residues: CASSFGNPYEQYV. Written as DNA, the CDR3 is TGTGCCAGCAGTTTTGGCAATCCCTACGAGCAGTACGTC.

This clonotype was recorded many times. This chain uses TRBV20-1 with TRBJ1-1; a weak D match, TRBD1 (6 bases). The V and J ends lost 5 bases and 6 bases respectively, with 19 bases between them. The germline V gene has CDR1 DFQATT and CDR2 SNEGSKA (reference sequence). The CDR3 sequence is 14 residues long. The CDR3 nucleotides are TGCAGTGCTGTCCCGTTACAGGGTGGCCCTGAAGCTTTCTTT. This sequence encodes CSAVPLQGGPEAFF.

J is TRBJ1-1 and V is TRBV20-1; D not certain. The CDR3 extends over 13 amino acids. Trimming pared 0 bases from V and 4 bases from J, leaving 9 bases between. Per the germline V gene, CDR1 is DFQATT and CDR2 is SNEGSKA (reference sequence). In DNA form, the CDR3 reads TGCAGTGCTAGAGATAAATTGAGCACTGAAGCTTTCTTT. Translating it yields CSARDKLSTEAFF.

The chain couples TRBV3-1 to TRBJ2-4; 8 bases line up with TRBD1. Per germline, CDR1 LGHDT and CDR2 YNNKEL (reference sequence). V lost 4 bases and J lost 8; bases outside the gene matches: 10. The CDR3 is made up of 15 amino acids. CDR3 sequence: CASSPYRGEVDIQYF. CDR3 DNA: TGTGCCAGCAGCCCATACAGGGGGGAGGTGGACATTCAGTACTTC.

At least ten counts were recorded for this clonotype. The rearrangement links TRBV5-1 to TRBJ2-1, with D possibly matching TRBD1 (5 bases). CDR3 length: 16 residues. Germline V CDR1 and CDR2: SGHRS, YFSETQ. Trimming left V 4 bases short and J 7 bases short, with 21 bases between. The CDR3 region is CASSNEQVFSANEQFF. CDR3 DNA: TGCGCCAGCAGCAACGAACAGGTCTTCTCGGCAAATGAGCAGTTCTTC.